A single T cell receptor (beta chain) is shown here with its context. Its specificity is unknown. The sample comes from a study of cytomegalovirus exposure and HLA in healthy donors. Study conclusions and caveats: After further analysis at a later stage, 15,000 to 20,000 TCR beta sequences were associated with HLA alleles at 0.05 false discovery rate. In a later analysis, across HLA loci, associated TCR counts were highest for DRB1, lowest for HLA-C.

This CDR3 region has 17 residues. V was clipped by 3 bases and J by 1 base; unmatched bases: 7. Germline V gene data show CDR1 as SEHNR and CDR2 as FQNEAQ (reference sequence). PCR employed 60 Vbeta and 13 Jbeta primers. Profiling relied on immunoSEQ multiplex PCR, and the TCRdb table lists in-frame clones only, not all of them. The sample lists some 130,000 clones; roughly three quarters were seen once. The V and J genes are TRBV7-9 and TRBJ2-3, with 10 bases that match TRBD1. The sample consisted of PBMCs. The source is a man aged 18 to 35 in good health and CMV-seronegative. The DNA for the CDR3 is TGTGCCAGCAGCTTCCCTCCGGACAGGGGGGGCACAGATACGCAGTATTTT. Its protein product is CASSFPPDRGGTDTQYF.